This T cell receptor beta chain was observed in a study of identical twins. General observations from the study: Possibly, invariant MAIT and iNKT cells partly confounded zero-insertion analyses. Twin pairs had excess sharing that was weaker in beta out-of-frame sequences. The study found that models underestimated out-of-frame TCR alpha sharing in monozygotic twins.

A universal primer site arose from template switching, and cDNA bore unique molecular identifiers. TCRdb re-called the 5' RACE reads through MiXCR, storing one row per CDR3 protein. The repertoire holds just under 550,000 distinct CDR3 sequences, with roughly 15% as singletons. CDR1 is SGHVS and CDR2 is FQNEAQ in the germline V gene. This CDR3 is 15 amino acids long. V lost 1 base and J lost 3, with 13 bases in between. With regard to this clonotype: As yet, its antigen is unknown.

The data also belong to a second study, concerning yellow fever vaccine responses in identical twins.

What was sequenced was CD4+ T cells sorted from blood. This clonotype was obtained from a woman between 18 and 29 years old in good health. The chain combines TRBV7-8 with TRBJ2-7; no clear D gene. DNA of the CDR3: TGTGCCAGCAGCTTAGAGGCGACCCCAAGCTACGAGCAGTACTTC. This translates into CASSLEATPSYEQYF.